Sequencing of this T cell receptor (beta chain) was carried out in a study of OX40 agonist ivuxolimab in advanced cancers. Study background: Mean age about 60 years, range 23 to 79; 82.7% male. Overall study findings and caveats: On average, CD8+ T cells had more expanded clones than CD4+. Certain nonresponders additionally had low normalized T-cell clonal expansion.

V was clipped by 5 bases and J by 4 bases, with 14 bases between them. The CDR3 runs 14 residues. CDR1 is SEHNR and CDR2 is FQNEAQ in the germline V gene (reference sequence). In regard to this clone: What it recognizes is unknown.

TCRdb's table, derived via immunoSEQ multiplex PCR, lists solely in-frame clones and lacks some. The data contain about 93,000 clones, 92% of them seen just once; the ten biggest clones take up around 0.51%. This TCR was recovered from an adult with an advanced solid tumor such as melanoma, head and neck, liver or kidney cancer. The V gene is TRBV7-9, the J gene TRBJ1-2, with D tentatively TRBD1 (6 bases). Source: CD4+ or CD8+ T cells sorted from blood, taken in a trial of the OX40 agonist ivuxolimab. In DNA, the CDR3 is TGTGCCAGCAGCCGCCAGGGGAAAGGCTATGGCTACACCTTC. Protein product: CASSRQGKGYGYTF.